The 32 T cell receptor beta chains in this list originate from one sample, sequenced in a study of control samples from healthy donors and cancer patients. Here immunoSEQ multiplex PCR was the method, and the copy in TCRdb shows in-frame clones only, minus some. Of about 160,000 clones listed, 85% to 90% are singletons. Sequencing input: blood. The source of these receptors is a man in his thirties or forties in good health.

Many counts were recorded for this clone. The gene calls are TRBV5-1 and TRBJ2-3; the D gene is possibly TRBD1 (5 bases). CDR1 and CDR2 (germline): SGHRS, YFSETQ. The V end was cut by 3 bases, the J end by 1 base, with 15 bases between. The CDR3 consists of 16 residues. Here the CDR3 reads CASSYLDTGRTDTQYF. The CDR3 region has the DNA TGCGCCAGCAGCTACCTGGACACCGGTCGCACAGATACGCAGTATTTT.

The chain links TRBV5-4 to TRBJ1-4; TRBD1 agrees at 10 bases. Trimming at V came to 0 bases and at J to 0 bases, leaving 5 bases not matched to a gene. Germline-derived CDR1 and CDR2 are SGHNT and YYREEE (reference sequence). The CDR3 is 18 residues long. CDR3: CASSLGTGGRATNEKLFF. The CDR3 DNA sequence: TGTGCCAGCAGCTTGGGGACAGGGGGAAGAGCAACTAATGAAAAACTGTTTTTT.

The rearrangement links TRBV19 to TRBJ1-1; D gene ambiguous. Between the trimmed V and J ends, which lost 4 bases and 6 bases, there was a span of 9 bases. This CDR3 comprises 12 residues. Germline values: CDR1 LNHDA, CDR2 SQIVND (reference sequence). CDR3 residues: CASSTIGPEAFF. The CDR3 DNA reads TGTGCCAGTAGTACTATCGGCCCTGAAGCTTTCTTT.

The chain joins TRBV24-1 to TRBJ2-2; D is perhaps TRBD1 (6 bases). The V end lost 8 bases, the J end lost 0 bases, and 9 bases lay between the germline ends. The CDR3 is 14 amino acids. The V gene's germline CDR1 is KGHDR and CDR2 SFDVKD. The CDR3 region is CATTGQSNTGELFF. CDR3 DNA: TGTGCCACCACGGGACAATCGAACACCGGGGAGCTGTTTTTT.

The chain is built from TRBV11-2 and TRBJ2-1, with D tentatively TRBD2 (6 bases). V lost 2 bases and J lost 7, with 12 bases in between. Per the germline V gene, CDR1 is SGHAT and CDR2 is FQNNGV. This CDR3 spans 14 amino acids. CDR3: CASSLTPGRNEQFF. DNA of the CDR3: TGTGCCAGCAGCTTAACCCCGGGGAGGAATGAGCAGTTCTTC.

This chain links TRBV18 with TRBJ2-1; TRBD2 matches at 10 bases. Germline V gives CDR1 KGHSH, CDR2 LQKENI. The J segment lost 7 bases and the V segment lost 2 bases, leaving 8 bases of the junction unmatched. The CDR3 sequence is 16 residues long. CDR3 nucleotides: TGTGCCAGCTCACCAATGCTAGCGGGGGCTACGAATGAGCAGTTCTTC. This gives the protein CASSPMLAGATNEQFF.

The chain couples TRBV4-2 to TRBJ2-5; D possibly corresponds to TRBD2 (6 bases). The CDR3 runs to 16 residues. With 4 bases removed from V and 0 bases from J, the gap between germline ends came to 15 bases. Looked up from germline, CDR1 is LGHNA and CDR2 is YNFKEQ. The CDR3 DNA reads as TGTGCCAGCAGCCTCGGGAGAGGGGACTACCAAGAGACCCAGTACTTC. It yields the protein CASSLGRGDYQETQYF.

This chain uses TRBV5-4 with TRBJ2-2; TRBD1 aligns across 9 bases. Germline V CDR1 and CDR2: SGHNT, YYREEE (reference sequence). There are 15 residues in the CDR3. The junction had 4 bases not matched to a gene; V was cut back by 3 bases and J by 4 bases. The CDR3 region is CASSWDRASTGELFF. The CDR3, as DNA: TGTGCCAGCAGCTGGGACAGGGCGAGCACCGGGGAGCTGTTTTTT.

This chain joins TRBV11-2 and TRBJ2-3; tentatively, D is TRBD1 (6 bases). The CDR3 runs to 15 residues. The germline gives CDR1 SGHAT, CDR2 FQNNGV. Between the trimmed V and J ends, which lost 1 base and 2 bases, there was a span of 10 bases. CDR3 in amino acids: CASSLGGQITDTQYF. CDR3 nucleotides: TGTGCCAGCAGCTTAGGAGGACAGATCACAGATACGCAGTATTTT.

This rearrangement joins TRBV24-1 to TRBJ2-3; D is possibly TRBD2 (5 bases). Trimming took 4 bases from V and 5 from J, leaving 18 bases between them. Germline-derived CDR1 and CDR2 are KGHDR and SFDVKD. The CDR3 is 16 residues long. CDR3 sequence reads: CATSDAGVVSIDTQYF. The CDR3 nucleotides read TGTGCCACCAGTGACGCCGGGGTAGTAAGTATAGATACGCAGTATTTT.

The chain uses TRBV28 and TRBJ1-1, with 7 bases identical to TRBD1. The germline V gene has CDR1 MDHEN and CDR2 SYDVKM. J gave up 6 bases and V 3 bases, and 4 bases lay outside the gene matches. This CDR3 is built from 13 residues. The CDR3 bases are TGTGCCAGCAGTTTGGAGGGGGCTGCTGAAGCTTTCTTT. Amino acids: CASSLEGAAEAFF.

The V and J genes are TRBV6-2 or TRBV6-3 and TRBJ2-2, with D perhaps TRBD1 (6 bases). Germline assignment: CDR1 MNHEY and CDR2 SVGEGT. Trimming left V 6 bases short and J 8 bases short, with 10 bases between. CDR3 length: 12 amino acids. CDR3 in amino acids: CASSKQGGELFF. In DNA form, the CDR3 reads TGTGCCAGCAGCAAACAGGGAGGGGAGCTGTTTTTT.

This chain connects TRBV28 to TRBJ2-1; tentatively, D is TRBD2 (6 bases). The CDR3 has 11 residues. Germline V lookup: CDR1 MDHEN, CDR2 SYDVKM. The ends were cut back, 4 bases at V and 13 bases at J, with 11 bases in the middle. CDR3 DNA sequence: TGTGCCAGCAGTTCCAGGGAGGTACAGTTCTTC. Translating it yields CASSSREVQFF.

The J gene is TRBJ1-1, the V gene TRBV28, with D uncertain. The CDR3 consists of 14 residues. Trimming removed 6 bases from V and 0 bases from J, with 11 bases in between. Germline CDR1 reads MDHEN; CDR2 reads SYDVKM. For the CDR3, the DNA is TGTGCCAGCAGCCCGGCTGGCATGAACACTGAAGCTTTCTTT. Translation gives CASSPAGMNTEAFF.

The chain combines TRBV5-1 with TRBJ1-2; possible D gene TRBD1, 6 bases. Trimming removed 1 base at V and 6 bases at J, with 10 bases between. The germline gives CDR1 SGHRS, CDR2 YFSETQ. This CDR3 is 13 amino acids long. CDR3 sequence (DNA): TGCGCCAGCAGCTTGTGGGGGGCGGATGGCTACACCTTC. Its protein is CASSLWGADGYTF.

The chain combines TRBV7-9 with TRBJ2-4; no reliable D call. Between the trimmed V and J ends, which lost 3 bases and 0 bases, there was a span of 6 bases. The germline gives CDR1 SEHNR, CDR2 FQNEAQ (reference sequence). The CDR3 has 14 amino acids. The CDR3 bases are TGTGCCAGCAGCTTCCGGTTAGCCAAAAACATTCAGTACTTC. Encoded protein: CASSFRLAKNIQYF.

The chain has TRBV2 and TRBJ2-7; 7 bases are shared with TRBD1. Germline values: CDR1 SNHLY, CDR2 FYNNEI. The CDR3 loop spans 13 amino acids. The V gene end was trimmed by 5 bases and the J gene end by 5 bases; junction bases not matched to a gene: 6. The CDR3 DNA reads as TGTGCCAGCAGTTCCACAGGGGACCACGAGCAGTACTTC. It translates to CASSSTGDHEQYF.

This chain links TRBV7-9 with TRBJ2-1; D gene ambiguous. The V gene lost 3 bases and the J gene lost 5 bases, with 8 bases spanning the gap. The CDR3 extends over 13 amino acids. From germline, CDR1 is SEHNR and CDR2 FQNEAQ (reference sequence). The CDR3 region is CASSFNPNNEQFF. The DNA for the CDR3 is TGTGCCAGCAGCTTTAACCCCAACAATGAGCAGTTCTTC. Complete variable domain (other parts from reference TRBV7-9 and TRBJ2-1): DTGVSQNPRHKITKRGQNVTFRCDPISEHNRLYWYRQTLGQGPEFLTYFQNEAQLEKSRLLSDRFSAERPKGSFSTLEIQRTEQGDSAMYLCASSFNPNNEQFFGPGTRLTVL.

Only one count was recorded for this clone. The chain couples TRBV6-5 to TRBJ2-3; D possibly corresponds to TRBD1 (5 bases). The CDR3 is 15 amino acids. Trimming left V 6 bases short and J 0 bases short, with 13 bases between. Per the germline V gene, CDR1 is MNHEY and CDR2 is SVGAGI. CDR3 amino acids: CASSRQSLSTDTQYF. CDR3 nucleotide sequence: TGTGCCAGCAGCAGACAGAGTCTTAGCACAGATACGCAGTATTTT.

The CDR3 DNA reads as TGCGCCAGCAGCGCGACAGGGAGTCAGCCCCAGCATTTT. This translates into CASSATGSQPQHF. The chain combines TRBV5-1 with TRBJ1-5; 7 bases are a match to TRBD1. V lost 4 bases and J lost 6; bases outside the gene matches: 4. Germline lookup yields CDR1 SGHRS and CDR2 YFSETQ. CDR3 length: 13 amino acids.

This clone was counted only a few times. CDR3 in DNA: TGTGCCAGCAGCTTAAGACCGGAGGCGGAGAGATTGAACACTGAAGCTTTCTTT. It encodes CASSLRPEAERLNTEAFF. This chain links TRBV7-3 with TRBJ1-1; no clear D. The germline V and J ends were trimmed by 1 base and 0 bases, with 18 bases remaining between them. The CDR3 sequence is 18 residues long. CDR1 SGHTA and CDR2 FQGTGA come from the germline V gene. The full variable domain, completed using reference TRBV7-3 and TRBJ1-1, is GAGVSQTPSNKVTEKGKYVELRCDPISGHTALYWYRQSLGQGPEFLIYFQGTGAADDSGLPNDRFFAVRPEGSVSTLKIQRTERGDSAVYLCASSLRPEAERLNTEAFFGQGTRLTVV.

The gene calls are TRBV5-6 and TRBJ2-5, with D perhaps being TRBD1 or TRBD2 (5 bases each). The V end was cut by 3 bases, the J end by 7 bases, with 10 bases between. CDR3 length: 12 amino acids. Germline lookup yields CDR1 SGHDT and CDR2 YYEEEE. CDR3 DNA sequence: TGTGCCAGCAGCTGGGGGTCACGGACCCAGTACTTC. Its translation: CASSWGSRTQYF.

This clone appeared a single time. V gene TRBV2 combines with J gene TRBJ1-4; D call uncertain. Germline V gene lookup returns CDR1 SNHLY and CDR2 FYNNEI. V was trimmed by 6 bases and J by 7 bases, leaving 21 bases between them. CDR3 length: 16 residues. Here the CDR3 DNA reads TGTGCCAGCAGGGTAGGCGGACCAAGAGAGGGTGAAAAACTGTTTTTT. Protein sequence: CASRVGGPREGEKLFF.

The chain employs TRBV19 and TRBJ1-1, with D possibly matching TRBD1 (5 bases). The V gene lost 5 bases and the J gene lost 3 bases, with 10 bases spanning the gap. Per germline, CDR1 LNHDA and CDR2 SQIVND (reference sequence). The CDR3 extends over 13 amino acids. The CDR3 DNA reads TGTGCCAGTAGTCGGGGGACCTACACTGAAGCTTTCTTT. Translation: CASSRGTYTEAFF.

The chain employs TRBV6-5 and TRBJ1-2, with D perhaps matching TRBD1 (5 bases). Germline CDR1 and CDR2: MNHEY and SVGAGI. This CDR3 has 14 amino acids. Trimming took off 7 bases at V and 6 bases at J, with 18 bases between the two ends. The DNA of the CDR3 is TGTGCCAGCACCTACTTAACCGGGACGGATGGCTACACCTTC. Translation: CASTYLTGTDGYTF.

This chain links TRBV28 with TRBJ2-5, with D possibly TRBD1 on 6 matching bases. CDR3 length equals 16 residues. V was cut by 4 bases and J by 6 bases, with 21 bases left in between. CDR1 is MDHEN, CDR2 SYDVKM, per germline. The CDR3 nucleotides read TGTGCCAGCAGTTCCCCCCTTAAGTTGAGGGACAAGACCCAGTACTTC. As protein: CASSSPLKLRDKTQYF.

The chain links TRBV9 to TRBJ2-2; D uncertain. Germline values: CDR1 SGDLS, CDR2 YYNGEE. The V end lost 1 base, the J end lost 6 bases, and 10 bases lay between the germline ends. The length of the CDR3 is 14 residues. CDR3 DNA: TGTGCCAGCAGCGTACCCGGACGGGCCGGGGAGCTGTTTTTT. Amino acids: CASSVPGRAGELFF. Full variable domain (outside the CDR3, taken from reference TRBV9 and TRBJ2-2): DSGVTQTPKHLITATGQRVTLRCSPRSGDLSVYWYQQSLDQGLQFLIQYYNGEERAKGNILERFSAQQFPDLHSELNLSSLELGDSALYFCASSVPGRAGELFFGEGSRLTVL.

The chain has TRBV24-1 and TRBJ2-7; 7 bases fit TRBD1. This CDR3 region has 15 residues. CDR1 and CDR2 from the germline V gene are KGHDR and SFDVKD. With V trimmed by 4 bases and J by 0 bases, 5 bases remained unmatched. CDR3 coding DNA: TGTGCCACCAGTGAATCTGGACAGGACTCCTACGAGCAGTACTTC. As protein: CATSESGQDSYEQYF.

The J gene is TRBJ1-1, the V gene TRBV7-9; no clear D. Looked up from germline, CDR1 is SEHNR and CDR2 is FQNEAQ (reference sequence). The V end lost 2 bases, the J end lost 1 base, and 5 bases lay between the germline ends. The length of the CDR3 is 13 residues. CDR3: CASSLPGNTEAFF. The CDR3 DNA sequence: TGTGCCAGCAGCTTACCGGGGAACACTGAAGCTTTCTTT. Full variable domain (outside the CDR3, taken from reference TRBV7-9 and TRBJ1-1): DTGVSQNPRHKITKRGQNVTFRCDPISEHNRLYWYRQTLGQGPEFLTYFQNEAQLEKSRLLSDRFSAERPKGSFSTLEIQRTEQGDSAMYLCASSLPGNTEAFFGQGTRLTVV.

The chain uses TRBV6-2 or TRBV6-3 and TRBJ2-3; 13 bases line up with TRBD2. Looked up from germline, CDR1 is MNHEY and CDR2 is SVGEGT. This CDR3 comprises 14 residues. V was clipped by 6 bases and J by 8 bases; unmatched bases: 5. The CDR3 nucleotides are TGTGCCAGCAGCCTAGGACTAGCGGGGGTTACGCAGTATTTT. Its protein product is CASSLGLAGVTQYF.

Turning to this clone: Additional DNA sequences in this sample encode the identical CDR3. The rearrangement uses TRBV3-1 (or the pseudogene TRBV3-2) and TRBJ1-2, with D hard to call. Per germline, CDR1 LGHDT and CDR2 YNNKEL (reference sequence). Deletions cut 3 bases from V and 3 bases from J, with 5 bases between. This CDR3 spans 12 amino acids. The CDR3 here is CASSQEDYGYTF. DNA of the CDR3: TGTGCCAGCAGCCAGGAAGACTATGGCTACACCTTC.

As concerns this clone: Within the sample, other DNA sequences also encode this same CDR3. The V and J genes are TRBV19 and TRBJ2-2, with unresolved D. The CDR3 has 16 residues. Germline V gene sequence: CDR1 LNHDA, CDR2 SQIVND (reference sequence). Trimming removed 1 base at V and 0 bases at J, with 9 bases between. CDR3 coding DNA: TGTGCCAGTAGTATAGGCGGCACCGCGAACACCGGGGAGCTGTTTTTT. Translating gives CASSIGGTANTGELFF.